One TCR beta chain is described in this entry. Trimming cost V 6 bases and J 4 bases; bases outside gene matches: 13. The CDR3 has 16 residues. Germline CDR1 KGHSH, CDR2 LQKENI. The data stem from a study of blood T cell repertoires in COVID-19. Study context: From the United States, Italy and Spain came samples of acute and convalescent COVID-19. In each case, the material was cDNA or gDNA derived from T cells, B-cell-depleted T cells, or PBMCs.

Clinical history reported by participants formed the basis on which cohorts were assigned. Two consecutive negative NP/OP PCR tests, clearance, or resolved symptoms defined Cohort 3 recovery. This table comes from immunoSEQ multiplex PCR, and its TCRdb copy is limited to in-frame clones, with some not included. The sample consists of hundreds of thousands of clones, roughly 91% of them appearing once. This chain connects TRBV18 to TRBJ2-3; 7 bases are a match to TRBD2. Sequencing was done on a sample of PBMCs or T cells enriched from blood (not recorded which). This sequence was found in a woman aged 30 to 39 who had recovered from COVID-19. The CDR3 here is CASSPVGGRVADTQYF. The CDR3 region has the DNA TGTGCCAGCTCGCCGGTCGGCGGGAGAGTCGCAGATACGCAGTATTTT.